The present T cell receptor beta chain was sequenced within a study of T cells after yellow fever vaccination. Findings and caveats of the study: Abundant contaminating clonotypes from the bulk population could appear in FACS-sorted repertoires. The secondary response showed a weaker magnitude and a faster peak, day 5 versus 15. Most primary-vaccination clones recurred post-booster (approximately 96% CD4, about 87% CD8).

TCR cDNA was made by 5'RACE template switching, adding a universal primer site and UMIs. TCRdb called the 5' RACE reads again in MiXCR, with one record for every CDR3 protein. Of 200,000 to 300,000 distinct CDR3 sequences detected, roughly 4% appear once; the ten largest clones hold around a fifth. This clonotype turned up a few times. Its matching antigen is unknown. The TCR originated in a man younger than 35 who received the YFV17D yellow fever vaccine. Sample: PBMCs, taken 15 days after the yellow fever booster vaccination.

This chain's CDR3 is CASSEITGVGANVLTF. The CDR3 nucleotides are TGTGCCAGCAGCGAGATTACAGGGGTCGGGGCCAACGTCCTGACTTTC. This rearrangement joins TRBV12-3 or TRBV12-4 to TRBJ2-6, with 7 bases identical to TRBD1. J was trimmed by 4 bases and V by 6 bases; bases with no gene match: 9. The CDR3 runs 16 residues.